This TCR beta chain is from a study of blood T cell repertoires in COVID-19. Overall study context: The United States, Italy and Spain were the sources of the acute and convalescent COVID-19 samples.

The CDR3 sequence is 15 residues long. Per the germline V gene, CDR1 is LGHNA and CDR2 is YSLEER. V shed 3 bases, J shed 7 bases, and the junction held 10 bases outside the gene matches. The table came from immunoSEQ multiplex PCR; TCRdb's copy has only in-frame clones and leaves some out. The sample yields about 170,000 clones, 65% to 85% seen once. Specimen: PBMCs or T cells enriched from blood (not recorded which). This rearrangement joins TRBV4-3 to TRBJ2-7; 9 bases align to TRBD1. The sequence was collected from a woman aged 45-65 years in a cohort exposed to, infected with or recovered from COVID-19 (not recorded which). The CDR3 sequence is CASSQSGQGVGEQYF. In nucleotides, the CDR3 is TGCGCCAGCAGCCAGTCGGGACAGGGTGTGGGAGAGCAGTACTTC.